These 18 T cell receptor beta chains share one sample of origin, sequenced in a study of OX40 agonist ivuxolimab in advanced cancers. Libraries were prepared by immunoSEQ multiplex PCR; TCRdb keeps only in-frame clonotypes and omits some of them. The sample consists of some 73,000 clones, approximately 90% of them appearing once. The sample was CD4+ or CD8+ T cells sorted from blood, taken in a trial of the OX40 agonist ivuxolimab. These TCRs come from an adult with an advanced solid tumor such as melanoma, head and neck, liver or kidney cancer.

This clone was seen only a few times. Other nucleotide sequences from this sample produce the same CDR3. The rearrangement links TRBV6-1 to TRBJ1-2, with 7 positions matching TRBD1. J was trimmed by 2 bases and V by 0 bases; bases with no gene match: 3. The germline CDR1 and CDR2 sequences are MNHNS and SASEGT. The CDR3 is 15 amino acids. The DNA of the CDR3 is TGTGCCAGCAGTGAAGCCAGGGGGGGGAACTATGGCTACACCTTC. Residues: CASSEARGGNYGYTF.

With respect to this clone: An end of the junction differs from the germline gene, which may be a read error. The chain combines TRBV7-3 with TRBJ2-7; 10 bases line up with TRBD1. CDR3 size: 14 residues. Germline values: CDR1 SGHTA, CDR2 FQGTGA. The CDR3 loop is CASSLTGTGDEQYF. DNA of the CDR3: TGTGCCAGCAGCCTAACCGGGACAGGGGACGAGCAGTACTTC. Together with reference TRBV7-3 and TRBJ2-7, the CDR3 gives the full variable domain: GAGVSQTPSNKVTEKGKYVELRCDPISGHTALYWYRQSLGQGPEFLIYFQGTGAADDSGLPNDRFFAVRPEGSVSTLKIQRTERGDSAVYLCASSLTGTGDEQYFGPGTRLTVT.

The rearrangement uses TRBV4-1 and TRBJ1-3, with TRBD1 as a possible D gene (6 bases). Germline V gives CDR1 MGHRA, CDR2 YSYEKL. Between the trimmed V and J ends, which lost 0 bases and 0 bases, there was a span of 12 bases. CDR3 size: 17 residues. In DNA, the CDR3 is TGCGCCAGCAGCCAAGAGACACAGGGTAGCTCTGGAAACACCATATATTTT. Protein sequence: CASSQETQGSSGNTIYF.

The chain joins TRBV28 to TRBJ2-7; D may be TRBD1 (6 bases). Germline V CDR1 and CDR2: MDHEN, SYDVKM. This CDR3 spans 15 amino acids. Trimming took off 7 bases at V and 3 bases at J, with 19 bases between the two ends. In DNA, the CDR3 is TGTGCCAGCAACTCTCCAACAGGGTTCCTCTACGAGCAGTACTTC. Encoded protein: CASNSPTGFLYEQYF.

The J gene is TRBJ1-1, the V gene TRBV27; TRBD1 agrees at 7 bases. The CDR3 length is 12 residues. Germline V gene data show CDR1 as MNHEY and CDR2 as SMNVEV (reference sequence). V dropped 3 bases and J dropped 11; count of bases not matched to a gene: 6. CDR3 protein: CASSFGQGQAFF. The CDR3 nucleotides read TGTGCCAGCAGTTTCGGGCAGGGACAGGCTTTCTTT.

This clone is a singleton in its sample. The chain recombines TRBV7-9 with TRBJ2-2; no firm D call. The germline CDR1 and CDR2 sequences are SEHNR and FQNEAQ (reference sequence). The CDR3 spans 12 residues. The V end was cut by 4 bases, the J end by 8 bases, with 8 bases between. CDR3 DNA: TGTGCCAGCAGCTCGGCGACAGGGGAGCTGTTTTTT. Translation: CASSSATGELFF.

This clone is a singleton in its sample. The chain employs TRBV4-1 and TRBJ1-1, with 7 nucleotides matching TRBD1. J was trimmed by 5 bases and V by 8 bases; bases with no gene match: 2. This CDR3 region has 11 residues. Germline V gene lookup returns CDR1 MGHRA and CDR2 YSYEKL. Written as DNA, the CDR3 is TGCGCCAGCGAACAGGGGACTGAAGCTTTCTTT. This encodes CASEQGTEAFF.

J is TRBJ1-4 and V is TRBV7-9; no clear D gene. The V end was cut by 3 bases, the J end by 8 bases, with 10 bases between. In germline, CDR1 is SEHNR, CDR2 FQNEAQ (reference sequence). This CDR3 contains 13 residues. In DNA form, the CDR3 reads TGTGCCAGCAGCTTGACGGACGGGGAAAAACTGTTTTTT. The encoded protein is CASSLTDGEKLFF.

CDR3 DNA sequence: TGTGCCAGCAGAATTACTCCCGGACTAGCGGGACAAGAGACCCAGTACTTC. Translating gives CASRITPGLAGQETQYF. V is TRBV7-2 and J is TRBJ2-5; 12 nucleotides line up with TRBD2. The length of the CDR3 is 17 residues. V was clipped by 6 bases and J by 2 bases; unmatched bases: 10. CDR1 is SGHTA and CDR2 is FQGNSA in the germline V gene.

This chain joins TRBV5-1 and TRBJ2-2; no clear D. Germline V CDR1 and CDR2: SGHRS, YFSETQ. This CDR3 region has 12 residues. The V end lost 0 bases, the J end lost 6 bases, and 3 bases lay between the germline ends. Here the CDR3 reads CASSLVPGELFF. CDR3 DNA: TGCGCCAGCAGCTTGGTTCCCGGGGAGCTGTTTTTT.

This rearrangement joins TRBV27 to TRBJ2-1, with D perhaps matching TRBD2 (5 bases). The germline V gene encodes CDR1 MNHEY and CDR2 SMNVEV (reference sequence). Trimming shortened V by 3 bases and J by 0 bases, and 9 bases separated the two germline ends. The CDR3 length is 15 residues. Written as DNA, the CDR3 is TGTGCCAGCAGTTTGAGCGGTTACTCCTACAATGAGCAGTTCTTC. This encodes CASSLSGYSYNEQFF.

This clone was seen only once. The identical CDR3 is also encoded by other nucleotide sequences in the sample. The J gene is TRBJ2-5, the V gene TRBV27; D might be TRBD1 or TRBD2, each matching 5 bases. Trimming shortened V by 2 bases and J by 5 bases, and 12 bases separated the two germline ends. The CDR3 spans 14 residues. Germline V gene data show CDR1 as MNHEY and CDR2 as SMNVEV (reference sequence). CDR3 region: CASSLLAGTETQYF. CDR3 DNA: TGTGCCAGCAGTTTACTGGCAGGGACGGAGACCCAGTACTTC.

This clone appeared once. V is TRBV11-2 and J is TRBJ2-1, with TRBD2 matching over 8 bases. This CDR3 comprises 17 residues. V lost 5 bases to trimming and J lost 0 bases; unmatched junction nucleotides: 9. CDR1 and CDR2 (germline): SGHAT, FQNNGV. The CDR3 reads CASSLIPGRVSYNEQFF. DNA of the CDR3: TGTGCCAGCAGCCTAATCCCCGGGAGGGTCTCCTACAATGAGCAGTTCTTC. The full variable domain, with the rest looked up from reference TRBV11-2 and TRBJ2-1, is EAGVAQSPRYKIIEKRQSVAFWCNPISGHATLYWYQQILGQGPKLLIQFQNNGVVDDSQLPKDRFSAERLKGVDSTLKIQPAKLEDSAVYLCASSLIPGRVSYNEQFFGPGTRLTVL.

The rearrangement links TRBV5-1 to TRBJ2-7, with 9 positions matching TRBD1. Trimming cost V 0 bases and J 1 base; bases outside gene matches: 8. Germline V gene sequence: CDR1 SGHRS, CDR2 YFSETQ. The CDR3 is 17 residues long. In DNA, the CDR3 is TGCGCCAGCAGCTTGGGGACAGGGGTTATGCGTTCCTACGAGCAGTACTTC. It codes for CASSLGTGVMRSYEQYF.

This sequence joins TRBV9 and TRBJ2-7; 7 nucleotides agree with TRBD1. Germline V gene lookup returns CDR1 SGDLS and CDR2 YYNGEE. V lost 4 bases and J lost 0; bases outside the gene matches: 10. The CDR3 is made up of 16 amino acids. The DNA of the CDR3 is TGTGCCAGCAGCCCACCGACCGGGACAGTCTCCTACGAGCAGTACTTC. Protein: CASSPPTGTVSYEQYF.

This sequence joins TRBV7-2 and TRBJ2-7, with TRBD1 matching over 8 bases. The CDR3 loop spans 16 amino acids. CDR1 is SGHTA and CDR2 is FQGNSA in the germline V gene. The V segment lost 2 bases and the J segment 3 bases; nucleotides outside the gene matches: 9. This chain's CDR3 is CASSLSHDRGVYEQYF. The CDR3 nucleotides are TGTGCCAGCAGCTTATCCCACGACAGGGGAGTCTACGAGCAGTACTTC.

The chain has TRBV19 and TRBJ1-2; 7 bases agree with TRBD1. V lost 10 bases to trimming and J lost 2 bases; unmatched junction nucleotides: 13. The CDR3 is made up of 15 amino acids. In germline, CDR1 is LNHDA, CDR2 SQIVND (reference sequence). The CDR3 DNA sequence: TGTGCCACCCTACCAGACAGGACAGGCAACTATGGCTACACCTTC. Its protein is CATLPDRTGNYGYTF.

In its sample, this clone was seen once. This chain joins TRBV5-8 and TRBJ2-7, with a weak D call TRBD2 (5 bases). Trimming removed 7 bases from V and 7 bases from J, with 27 bases in between. Germline loops: CDR1 SGHTS, CDR2 YDEGEE. The CDR3 spans 16 residues. CDR3 DNA: TGTGCCAGCCCGTCCCCCCCGGGAAGGGTTACTGGGGAGCAGTACTTC. Amino acid sequence: CASPSPPGRVTGEQYF.